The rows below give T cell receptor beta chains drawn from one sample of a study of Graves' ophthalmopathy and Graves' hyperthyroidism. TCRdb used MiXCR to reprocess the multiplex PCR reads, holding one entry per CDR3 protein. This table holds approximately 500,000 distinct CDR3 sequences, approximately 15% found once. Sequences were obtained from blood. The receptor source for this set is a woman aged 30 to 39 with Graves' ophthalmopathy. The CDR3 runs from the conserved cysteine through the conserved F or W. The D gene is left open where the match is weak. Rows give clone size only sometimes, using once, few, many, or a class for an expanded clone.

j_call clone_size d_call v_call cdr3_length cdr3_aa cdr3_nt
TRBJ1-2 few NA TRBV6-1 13 CASRSGLGYGYTF TGTGCCAGCAGATCGGGTCTGGGATATGGCTACACCTTC
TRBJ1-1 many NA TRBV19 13 CASSMVRDTEAFF TGTGCCAGTAGTATGGTCAGAGACACTGAAGCTTTCTTT
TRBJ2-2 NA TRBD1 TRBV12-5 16 CASGKDRGHNTGELFF TGTGCTAGTGGTAAAGACAGGGGTCATAACACCGGGGAGCTGTTTTTT
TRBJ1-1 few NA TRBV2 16 CASSDPLGGPNTEAFF TGTGCCAGCAGTGACCCCCTCGGGGGGCCGAACACTGAAGCTTTCTTT
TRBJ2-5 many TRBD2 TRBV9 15 CASAPGGGRKETQYF TGTGCCAGCGCCCCGGGGGGAGGAAGGAAGGAGACCCAGTACTTC
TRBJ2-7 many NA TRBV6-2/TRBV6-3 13 CASSYSDPTSGYF TGTGCCAGCAGTTACTCTGACCCCACCTCGGGGTACTTC
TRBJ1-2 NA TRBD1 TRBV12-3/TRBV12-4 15 CASRFFDRVGNGYTF TGTGCCAGCAGGTTTTTCGACAGGGTTGGAAATGGCTACACCTTC
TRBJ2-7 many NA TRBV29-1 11 CSVERADTYYF TGCAGCGTTGAAAGGGCGGACACGTACTACTTC
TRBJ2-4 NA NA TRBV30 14 CAWGDYRVKNIKYF TGTGCCTGGGGAGACTACAGGGTCAAAAACATTAAGTACTTC
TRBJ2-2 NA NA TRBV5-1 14 CASSLQQWTGELFF TGCGCCAGCAGCTTGCAACAGTGGACCGGGGAGCTGTTTTTT
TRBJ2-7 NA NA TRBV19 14 CASSIAGGTREQYF TGTGCCAGTAGTATTGCCGGAGGGACCCGCGAGCAGTACTTC
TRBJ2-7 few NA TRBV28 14 CASAAGLMSYEQYF TGTGCCAGCGCCGCGGGCCTTATGTCCTACGAGCAGTACTTC
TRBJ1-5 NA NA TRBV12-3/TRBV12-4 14 CASSYGAHYQPQHF TGTGCCAGCAGTTATGGGGCCCATTATCAGCCCCAGCATTTT
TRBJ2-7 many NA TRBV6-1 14 CASTTTGSYYEQYF TGTGCCAGCACTACGACAGGCTCCTACTACGAGCAGTACTTC
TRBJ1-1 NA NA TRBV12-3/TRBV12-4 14 CASSGSGGGTEAFF TGTGCCAGCAGCGGATCGGGGGGAGGCACTGAAGCTTTCTTT
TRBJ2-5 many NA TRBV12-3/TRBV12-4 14 CASSLGRNPDTQYF TGTGCCAGCAGTTTAGGGAGGAACCCTGACACCCAGTACTTC
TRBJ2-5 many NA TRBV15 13 CATSRRAEGTQYF TGTGCCACCAGCAGGCGAGCGGAGGGGACCCAGTACTTC
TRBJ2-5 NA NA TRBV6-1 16 CASSESKLGTQETQYF TGTGCCAGCAGTGAGTCGAAGCTGGGGACCCAAGAGACCCAGTACTTC
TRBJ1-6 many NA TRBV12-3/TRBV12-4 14 CASNAQGTNSPLHF TGTGCCAGCAATGCCCAGGGGACTAATTCACCCCTCCACTTT
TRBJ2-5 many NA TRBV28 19 CASSPYMGKKGAYQETQYF TGTGCCAGCAGTCCTTATATGGGGAAAAAGGGAGCGTACCAAGAGACCCAGTACTTC
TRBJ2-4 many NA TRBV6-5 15 CASSYGSGRKDIQYF TGTGCCAGCAGTTACGGTTCTGGGCGTAAGGACATTCAGTACTTC
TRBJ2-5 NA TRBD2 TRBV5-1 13 CASSAGLEETQYF TGCGCCAGCAGCGCCGGACTAGAAGAGACCCAGTACTTC
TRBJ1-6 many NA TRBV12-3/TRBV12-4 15 CASSPMGLGNSPLHF TGTGCCAGCAGCCCTATGGGGTTAGGAAATTCACCCCTCCACTTT
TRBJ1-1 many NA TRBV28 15 CASSSQGLGGTEAFF TGTGCCAGCAGCTCACAGGGCCTGGGGGGCACTGAAGCTTTCTTT
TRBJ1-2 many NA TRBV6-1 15 CASSEYPLDSYGYTF TGTGCCAGCAGCGAATACCCCTTGGACAGCTATGGCTACACCTTC
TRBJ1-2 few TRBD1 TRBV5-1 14 CASSGRQGDYGYTF TGCGCCAGCAGCGGGAGACAGGGGGACTATGGCTACACCTTC
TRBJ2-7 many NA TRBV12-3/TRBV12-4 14 CASSLWDAYYEQYF TGTGCCAGCAGTTTATGGGACGCGTACTACGAGCAGTACTTC
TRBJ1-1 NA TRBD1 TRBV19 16 CASSILRTGLYTEAFF TGTGCCAGTAGTATTCTTAGGACAGGGTTGTACACTGAAGCTTTCTTT
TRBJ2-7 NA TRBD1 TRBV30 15 CAWSVKGTGKYEQYF TGTGCCTGGAGTGTAAAGGGGACAGGGAAGTACGAGCAGTACTTC
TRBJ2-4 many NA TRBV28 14 CASSLRWRGNIQYF TGTGCCAGCAGTTTAAGGTGGAGGGGAAACATTCAGTACTTC
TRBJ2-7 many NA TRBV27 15 CASTLSRGIGYEQYF TGTGCCAGCACCCTTAGCCGGGGTATCGGCTACGAGCAGTACTTC
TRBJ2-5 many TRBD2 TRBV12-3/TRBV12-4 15 CASRPSGGSQETQYF TGTGCCAGCAGACCTAGCGGGGGGAGCCAAGAGACCCAGTACTTC
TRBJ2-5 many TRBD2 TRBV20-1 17 CSARVGVFGRARETQYF TGCAGTGCTAGAGTAGGAGTCTTCGGGAGGGCCCGAGAGACCCAGTACTTC
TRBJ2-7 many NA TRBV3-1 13 CASSQDESGEQYF TGTGCCAGCAGCCAAGATGAGTCAGGCGAGCAGTACTTC
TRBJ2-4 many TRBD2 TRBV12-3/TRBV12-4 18 CASSFSSRASGGSNIKYF TGTGCCAGCAGTTTCAGCTCCCGGGCCTCGGGAGGGTCGAACATTAAGTACTTC
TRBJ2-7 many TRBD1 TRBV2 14 CASSDRDRLGEQYF TGTGCCAGCAGTGATAGGGACAGGCTGGGGGAGCAGTACTTC
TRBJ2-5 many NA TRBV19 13 CASNNVGGETQYF TGTGCCAGTAATAACGTCGGAGGGGAGACCCAGTACTTC
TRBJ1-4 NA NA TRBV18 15 CASSPYSGVDEKLFF TGTGCCAGCTCACCCTACAGCGGGGTCGATGAAAAACTGTTTTTT